Listed below are T cell receptor beta chains from one sample, sequenced in a study of cytomegalovirus exposure and HLA in healthy donors. Profiled with immunoSEQ multiplex PCR; TCRdb holds only in-frame clones, not every one. The sample contains 170,000 or so clones, 85% of which appear only once. Sequenced sample: PBMCs. These receptor sequences come from a man aged 18 to 35 in good health and CMV-seropositive. Each CDR3 is given with its conserved first and last residue. A D gene is named only where the DNA matches it firmly. Clone size appears in some rows only: once, few, many, or a class for an expanded clone.

TRBJ1-2	few	NA	TRBV7-9	CASSSATGNYGYTF	TGTGCCAGCAGCTCTGCTACAGGGAACTATGGCTACACCTTC
TRBJ2-1	NA	TRBD2	TRBV7-3	CASSSKSGGAYNEQFF	TGTGCCAGCAGTTCCAAAAGCGGGGGCGCTTACAATGAGCAGTTCTTC
TRBJ2-1	NA	TRBD2	TRBV7-8	CASSIESGLVITSSYNEQFF	TGTGCCAGCAGCATCGAGTCTGGACTAGTCATAACTAGCTCCTACAATGAGCAGTTCTTC
TRBJ2-1	NA	TRBD2	TRBV10-1	CASSESKIAGGPGEQFF	TGCGCCAGCAGTGAGTCGAAAATAGCGGGAGGGCCGGGTGAGCAGTTCTTC
TRBJ2-6	NA	NA	TRBV15	CATSSDRYSSGANVLTF	TGTGCCACCAGCAGTGACAGGTATAGCTCTGGGGCCAACGTCCTGACTTTC
TRBJ1-3	NA	NA	TRBV11-2	CASRQFLSGNTIYF	TGTGCCAGCCGACAGTTCCTCTCTGGAAACACCATATATTTT
TRBJ2-7	NA	TRBD1	TRBV5-1	CASSLSGTGYDEQYF	TGCGCCAGCAGCTTGAGTGGGACAGGGTACGACGAGCAGTACTTC
TRBJ2-5	NA	NA	TRBV29-1	CSAELYQETQYF	TGCAGCGCCGAGCTGTACCAAGAGACCCAGTACTTC
TRBJ2-2	many	TRBD2	TRBV7-3	CASSPSLAGNTGELFF	TGTGCCAGCAGCCCAAGTTTAGCGGGGAACACCGGGGAGCTGTTTTTT
TRBJ1-2	once	TRBD1	TRBV29-1	CSVESRGHSGYTF	TGCAGCGTTGAGAGCAGGGGGCATAGTGGCTACACCTTC
TRBJ2-3	NA	TRBD2	TRBV27	CASSFAGEVTDTQYF	TGTGCCAGCAGTTTTGCGGGAGAGGTAACAGATACGCAGTATTTT
TRBJ2-7	NA	NA	TRBV6-6	CASSYLRDYEQYF	TGTGCCAGCAGTTACTTGCGGGACTACGAGCAGTACTTC
TRBJ2-7	NA	TRBD1	TRBV29-1	CSVQEDRVLGSYEQYF	TGCAGCGTGCAGGAGGACAGGGTTCTCGGCTCCTACGAGCAGTACTTC
TRBJ2-1	once	NA	TRBV4-1	CASSRPGGTPEQFF	TGCGCCAGCAGCCGGCCAGGGGGGACGCCGGAGCAGTTCTTC
TRBJ2-2	NA	TRBD1	TRBV4-1	CASSQESQGALRTGELFF	TGCGCCAGCAGCCAAGAGTCCCAGGGGGCCCTTCGGACCGGGGAGCTGTTTTTT
TRBJ2-3	many	TRBD1	TRBV6-4	CASSAGTGGTDTQYF	TGTGCCAGCAGTGCCGGGACAGGGGGCACAGATACGCAGTATTTT
TRBJ1-1	NA	TRBD1	TRBV4-1	CASSQLPGQGARVAEAFF	TGCGCCAGCAGCCAGTTACCGGGACAGGGGGCCAGGGTGGCTGAAGCTTTCTTT
TRBJ1-2	once	TRBD1	TRBV29-1	CSVLKDRGHGYTF	TGCAGCGTTTTAAAGGACAGGGGTCATGGCTACACCTTC
TRBJ2-7	NA	NA	TRBV30	CAWSLFETGRYEQYF	TGTGCCTGGAGCCTCTTCGAGACAGGGAGGTACGAGCAGTACTTC
TRBJ2-7	NA	NA	TRBV11-2	CASSSSRGEQYF	TGTGCCAGCAGCTCCTCTAGGGGCGAGCAGTACTTC
TRBJ1-5	NA	NA	TRBV15	CATSRDPLRQVRQPQHF	TGTGCCACCAGCAGGGACCCCCTTAGACAGGTTCGGCAGCCCCAGCATTTT
TRBJ1-1	NA	TRBD1	TRBV6-5	CASIPSGTGGTEAFF	TGTGCCAGCATTCCGTCCGGGACAGGCGGCACTGAAGCTTTCTTT
TRBJ2-5	NA	TRBD1	TRBV5-6	CASSPYRGETQYF	TGTGCCAGCAGCCCTTACAGGGGAGAGACCCAGTACTTC
TRBJ1-5	NA	TRBD1	TRBV2	CASSEQRQGDQPQHF	TGTGCCAGCAGTGAACAGCGTCAGGGGGACCAGCCCCAGCATTTT
TRBJ2-2	NA	TRBD2	TRBV5-4	CASSPGGSGELFF	TGTGCCAGCAGCCCCGGGGGGTCCGGGGAGCTGTTTTTT
TRBJ2-7	NA	NA	TRBV28	CAELNTFDEQYF	TGTGCCGAACTAAATACATTCGACGAGCAGTACTTC
TRBJ1-2	NA	TRBD1	TRBV28	CASSSQGAYGYTF	TGTGCCAGCAGTTCTCAGGGGGCCTATGGCTACACCTTC
TRBJ1-1	NA	TRBD1	TRBV11-2	CASKITGGLIGTEAFF	TGTGCCAGCAAGATAACAGGGGGCTTGATAGGTACTGAAGCTTTCTTT
TRBJ2-3	NA	TRBD1	TRBV29-1	CSVEDLGGPHPDTQYF	TGCAGCGTTGAAGATCTAGGGGGCCCCCACCCAGATACGCAGTATTTT
TRBJ2-7	NA	TRBD1	TRBV6-1	CASRGQGDYEQYF	TGTGCCAGCAGGGGACAGGGGGACTACGAGCAGTACTTC
TRBJ2-7	NA	NA	TRBV4-2	CASSQDQGSSYEQYF	TGTGCCAGCAGCCAAGACCAGGGTTCATCCTACGAGCAGTACTTC
TRBJ2-1	NA	NA	TRBV6-1	CASSVLDENNEQFF	TGTGCCAGCAGTGTACTAGATGAGAACAATGAGCAGTTCTTC
TRBJ2-2	many	TRBD1	TRBV27	CASSWGTGAGELFF	TGTGCCAGCAGTTGGGGGACAGGGGCCGGGGAGCTGTTTTTT
TRBJ2-3	once	TRBD2	TRBV4-1	CASSGAGDGLVVGTDTQYF	TGCGCCAGCAGCGGCGCAGGAGACGGACTAGTGGTGGGCACAGATACGCAGTATTTT
TRBJ2-7	once	TRBD2	TRBV6-6	CASSYSVREGTHEQYF	TGTGCCAGCAGTTACTCCGTTAGGGAGGGTACACACGAGCAGTACTTC
TRBJ2-7	NA	TRBD2	TRBV7-9	CASSRGGSYEQYF	TGTGCCAGCAGCAGGGGAGGGTCCTACGAGCAGTACTTC
TRBJ2-6	NA	NA	TRBV7-3	CASSNTGRGANVLTF	TGTGCCAGCAGCAATACAGGGCGGGGGGCCAACGTCCTGACTTTC
TRBJ2-7	NA	TRBD2	TRBV28	CASRGGGSGSSEQYF	TGTGCCAGCAGGGGGGGAGGTAGCGGGTCGAGCGAGCAGTACTTC
TRBJ2-7	few	NA	TRBV19	CASSPLPRGGEQYF	TGTGCCAGTAGTCCACTACCACGGGGTGGCGAGCAGTACTTC
TRBJ2-2	NA	NA	TRBV28	CASTPKHTGELFF	TGTGCCAGCACCCCTAAGCACACCGGGGAGCTGTTTTTT
TRBJ2-7	NA	NA	TRBV28	CASRLPTGTPFGEQYF	TGTGCCAGCAGGTTACCGACAGGTACCCCTTTTGGGGAGCAGTACTTC
TRBJ1-4	NA	NA	TRBV6-1	CASSETETGGEKLFF	TGTGCCAGCAGTGAAACCGAAACAGGAGGGGAAAAACTGTTTTTT
TRBJ2-3	NA	NA	TRBV5-1	CASSPGLSSTDTQYF	TGCGCCAGCAGCCCGGGACTTTCTTCCACAGATACGCAGTATTTT
TRBJ2-1	NA	NA	TRBV5-1	CASSLPSSEQFF	TGCGCCAGCAGCTTGCCAAGTAGTGAGCAGTTCTTC
TRBJ2-1	NA	NA	TRBV6-4	CASSDSGSLRRNEQFF	TGTGCCAGCAGTGACTCGGGCTCACTCAGGCGCAATGAGCAGTTCTTC
TRBJ2-2	NA	NA	TRBV5-1	CASSPYRSAGELFF	TGCGCCAGCAGCCCATACAGGTCCGCCGGGGAGCTGTTTTTT
TRBJ2-5	NA	NA	TRBV11-2	CASSPPLAGDGETQYF	TGTGCCAGCAGCCCCCCACTGGCAGGGGACGGGGAGACCCAGTACTTC
TRBJ1-2	once	NA	TRBV9	CASNREAGRNGYTF	TGTGCCAGCAATAGAGAGGCAGGGAGGAATGGCTACACCTTC
TRBJ1-6	few	NA	TRBV11-2	CASSPSLGRSYNSPLHF	TGTGCCAGCAGCCCGTCGCTAGGCCGCTCCTATAATTCACCCCTCCACTTT
TRBJ1-1	NA	TRBD1	TRBV6-6	CASRSTGGVASAEAFF	TGTGCCAGCAGGTCAACAGGGGGGGTCGCGAGCGCTGAAGCTTTCTTT
TRBJ2-7	NA	NA	TRBV10-3	CAISEGTPLSYEQYF	TGTGCCATCAGTGAGGGGACTCCACTCTCCTACGAGCAGTACTTC
TRBJ2-7	NA	TRBD1	TRBV11-2	CASSTTGGAYEQYF	TGTGCCAGCAGCACAACAGGGGGTGCCTACGAGCAGTACTTC
TRBJ2-1	NA	TRBD2	TRBV18	CASSPPGLAVNEQFF	TGTGCCAGCTCACCACCGGGACTAGCTGTCAATGAGCAGTTCTTC
TRBJ2-1	NA	NA	TRBV9	CASSATSENTYNEQFF	TGTGCCAGCAGCGCAACAAGCGAGAACACCTACAATGAGCAGTTCTTC
TRBJ2-7	once	TRBD1	TRBV28	CASSPGYRGVSYEQYF	TGTGCCAGCAGCCCCGGGTACAGGGGAGTGTCCTACGAGCAGTACTTC